This T cell receptor beta chain was retrieved from a study of blood T cells in healthy people across ages. Study in general: Per two T cells, template switching captured roughly one barcoded beta molecule. General study findings and limits: Across the age range, TCR beta diversity per million T cells fell in a roughly linear way. One million T cells yielded diversity estimates that were considered underestimates.

The donors, aged about 6 to 100, were healthy Caucasians from Russia. V shed 3 bases and J shed 0 bases, with 6 bases lying between them. Germline CDR1 reads GTSNPN; CDR2 reads SVGIG (reference sequence). The CDR3 totals 13 residues. A second PCR, run for about 7 to 11 cycles, used a sample-barcoded 5' primer plus a J-beta primer mix. Each CDR3 protein is one row after TCRdb ran MiXCR on the 5' RACE reads. Among around 650,000 distinct CDR3 sequences listed, about 32% were seen once. In its sample, this clonotype was seen many times. Its antigen is not known. This receptor was identified in an elderly woman in good health. The V gene is TRBV30, the J gene TRBJ1-5, with D unresolved. Material: blood. The CDR3 reads CAWSGDSNQPQHF. CDR3 DNA sequence: TGTGCCTGGAGCGGCGATAGCAATCAGCCCCAGCATTTT.